This entry lists 18 T cell receptor beta chains sequenced from one sample in a study of control samples from healthy donors and cancer patients. Libraries were prepared by immunoSEQ multiplex PCR; TCRdb keeps only in-frame clonotypes and omits some of them. The table includes approximately 86,000 clones, under 90% detected once. The sample taken for sequencing was blood. The receptors here all came from a woman between 40 and 50 years old in good health.

CDR3 nucleotides: TGCGCCAGCAGCCAAGATGCGGGACAAAGCAATCAGCCCCAGCATTTT. Its protein is CASSQDAGQSNQPQHF. The rearrangement links TRBV4-1 to TRBJ1-5; D may be TRBD1 (6 bases). The ends were cut back, 0 bases at V and 1 base at J, with 10 bases in the middle. Germline values: CDR1 MGHRA, CDR2 YSYEKL. The CDR3 spans 16 residues.

The chain recombines TRBV11-2 with TRBJ1-6, with D unclear. The CDR3 totals 12 residues. Germline CDR1 reads SGHAT; CDR2 reads FQNNGV. The V end was cut by 4 bases, the J end by 9 bases, with 7 bases between. The CDR3 here is CASSSGFSPLHF. The CDR3 nucleotides are TGTGCCAGCAGCTCCGGTTTTTCACCCCTCCACTTT.

V and J are TRBV2 and TRBJ1-1; D is uncertain. The CDR3 contains 10 residues. Per germline, CDR1 SNHLY and CDR2 FYNNEI. The V and J ends lost 4 bases and 11 bases respectively, with 8 bases between them. The CDR3 DNA sequence: TGTGCCAGCAGTGCCATTGGGGCTTTCTTT. It codes for CASSAIGAFF.

The chain is built from TRBV9 and TRBJ2-5, with 10 bases matching TRBD2. CDR3 length equals 16 residues. V gave up 4 bases and J gave up 2 bases; unmatched junction bases: 8. Looked up from germline, CDR1 is SGDLS and CDR2 is YYNGEE. The CDR3 DNA reads as TGTGCCAGCAGCCCCGGGGTAGCGGGGGGTCAAGAGACCCAGTACTTC. This encodes CASSPGVAGGQETQYF.

This chain uses TRBV3-1 (or the pseudogene TRBV3-2) with TRBJ2-2; D is perhaps TRBD1 or TRBD2 (5 bases each). Germline lookup yields CDR1 LGHDT and CDR2 YNNKEL (reference sequence). V was cut by 4 bases and J by 4 bases, with 16 bases left in between. This CDR3 region has 16 residues. The CDR3 DNA follows: TGTGCCAGCAGCCGGGGCGTGGGTCGGGGCACCGGGGAGCTGTTTTTT. This sequence encodes CASSRGVGRGTGELFF.

This chain connects TRBV4-3 to TRBJ1-4; D ambiguous. This CDR3 is 15 amino acids long. Germline lookup yields CDR1 LGHNA and CDR2 YSLEER. V was cut by 0 bases and J by 5 bases, with 10 bases left in between. The CDR3 sequence: CASSQEWGNNEKLFF. The DNA of the CDR3 is TGCGCCAGCAGCCAAGAATGGGGAAACAATGAAAAACTGTTTTTT.

This sequence joins TRBV4-1 and TRBJ1-1; D uncertain. The CDR3 has 14 amino acids. V shed 0 bases and J shed 5 bases, with 10 bases lying between them. Germline V gives CDR1 MGHRA, CDR2 YSYEKL. The CDR3 spells CASSQEGIRTEAFF. The CDR3 DNA sequence: TGCGCCAGCAGCCAAGAAGGGATTAGGACTGAAGCTTTCTTT.

The gene calls are TRBV6-6 and TRBJ1-5; 11 bases fit TRBD1. Germline V lookup: CDR1 MNHNY, CDR2 SVGAGI (reference sequence). V lost 5 bases, J lost 5 bases, and 8 bases stayed unmatched. This CDR3 has 16 amino acids. CDR3 DNA: TGTGCCAGCAGTCGCTTGGACAGGGGGCGGGATCAGCCCCAGCATTTT. Its translation: CASSRLDRGRDQPQHF.

This clone is a singleton in its sample. The chain joins TRBV7-9 to TRBJ1-4; the D gene is possibly TRBD1 (5 bases). V was cut by 1 base and J by 8 bases, with 14 bases left in between. The germline gives CDR1 SEHNR, CDR2 FQNEAQ (reference sequence). This CDR3 contains 15 residues. Written as DNA, the CDR3 is TGTGCCAGCAGCTTAGGACAGAACCCGTCGGAAAAACTGTTTTTT. It specifies CASSLGQNPSEKLFF.

The rearrangement links TRBV5-4 to TRBJ2-1; TRBD2 matches at 11 bases. This CDR3 has 18 amino acids. Germline assignment: CDR1 SGHNT and CDR2 YYREEE (reference sequence). V dropped 4 bases and J dropped 6; count of bases not matched to a gene: 15. This chain's CDR3 is CASSTQRASGGPINEQFF. In DNA form, the CDR3 reads TGTGCCAGCAGCACGCAACGGGCTAGCGGGGGGCCGATCAATGAGCAGTTCTTC.

This sequence joins TRBV11-3 and TRBJ2-5; 9 bases agree with TRBD1. The germline V gene has CDR1 SGHNT and CDR2 YENEEA. This CDR3 has 17 residues. Unmatched junction bases numbered 8, after V lost 0 bases and J lost 3 bases. CDR3 DNA: TGTGCCAGCAGCTTAGATGGGCCCGGGACAGGGAAAGAGACCCAGTACTTC. This translates into CASSLDGPGTGKETQYF.

The rearrangement links TRBV3-1 (or the pseudogene TRBV3-2) to TRBJ2-3; tentatively, D is TRBD1 (6 bases). Germline CDR1 LGHDT, CDR2 YNNKEL (reference sequence). Trimming stripped 0 bases from V and 1 base from J, with 11 bases between. The CDR3 is 16 residues long. CDR3 protein: CASSQETEGGTDTQYF. The CDR3 region has the DNA TGTGCCAGCAGCCAAGAGACAGAGGGGGGCACAGATACGCAGTATTTT.

V usage is TRBV11-3 and J usage is TRBJ2-3, with no clear D. CDR1 is SGHNT and CDR2 is YENEEA in the germline V gene. Trimming removed 5 bases from V and 11 bases from J, with 20 bases in between. The CDR3 has 14 amino acids. CDR3 sequence reads: CASSPRIGGKGQYF. The CDR3 coding sequence is TGTGCCAGCAGCCCCCGGATAGGTGGGAAGGGGCAGTATTTT.

This chain uses TRBV4-1 with TRBJ1-5; D is unresolved. V was clipped by 0 bases and J by 1 base, with 10 bases between them. This CDR3 has 16 amino acids. Germline V gene lookup returns CDR1 MGHRA and CDR2 YSYEKL. Here the CDR3 reads CASSQDLGGSNQPQHF. In nucleotides, the CDR3 is TGCGCCAGCAGCCAAGATTTGGGCGGCAGCAATCAGCCCCAGCATTTT.

V is TRBV30 and J is TRBJ2-1; 8 bases match TRBD2. The CDR3 loop spans 13 amino acids. V was pared by 4 bases and J by 8 bases, with 7 bases of the junction left unmatched. CDR1 and CDR2 (germline): GTSNPN, SVGIG (reference sequence). In nucleotides, the CDR3 is TGTGCCTGGACCAGCGGGGGCTATGATGAGCAGTTCTTC. Protein product: CAWTSGGYDEQFF.

The chain links TRBV24-1 to TRBJ2-1; 12 nucleotides agree with TRBD2. CDR1 and CDR2 from the germline V gene are KGHDR and SFDVKD. CDR3 size: 16 residues. V shed 4 bases, J shed 2 bases, and the junction held 2 bases outside the gene matches. CDR3 bases: TGTGCCACCAGTGAGGCTAGCGGGGGGGCCTACAATGAGCAGTTCTTC. It yields the protein CATSEASGGAYNEQFF.

The chain uses TRBV6-6 and TRBJ2-4; TRBD1 agrees at 9 bases. The CDR3 totals 16 residues. Unmatched junction bases numbered 8, after V lost 6 bases and J lost 2 bases. The germline gives CDR1 MNHNY, CDR2 SVGAGI (reference sequence). CDR3 sequence reads: CASRPGDRVTKNIQYF. The CDR3 coding sequence is TGTGCCAGCAGGCCTGGGGACAGGGTAACCAAAAACATTCAGTACTTC.

CDR3 coding DNA: TGCGCCAGCAGCCAGGGGTTCGCTTCACCCCTCCACTTT. This sequence encodes CASSQGFASPLHF. This rearrangement joins TRBV4-3 to TRBJ1-6; D gene unclear. The CDR3 is 13 amino acids. CDR1 and CDR2 (germline): LGHNA, YSLEER. Trimming shortened V by 3 bases and J by 9 bases, and 9 bases separated the two germline ends.